The 26 T cell receptor beta chains given below trace back to one sample, sequenced in a study of control samples from healthy donors and cancer patients (dated by TCRdb to the early 2020s). Library preparation was by the immunoSEQ multiplex PCR assay. TCRdb took this table from immuneACCESS and kept in-frame rearrangements with V and J called. Such tables lack part of the clones; where checked against another copy, unresolved V genes explain under half of the gap, and the rest is unexplained. In this sample the table shows approximately 46,000 clones, around 87% of which occur a single time. Jointly, the top ten make up 10% of the sample. The source material was PBMCs. Receptors were obtained from a woman between 55 and 75 years old with lung cancer.

This chain links TRBV10-2 with TRBJ1-1; D not resolved. V was trimmed by 5 bases and J by 3 bases, leaving 4 bases between them. CDR3 length: 11 amino acids. Germline lookup yields CDR1 WSHSY and CDR2 SAAADI. The CDR3 sequence: CASSSYTEAFF. The CDR3 bases are TGCGCCAGCAGTTCGTACACTGAAGCTTTCTTT.

This clone was counted between two and nine times. The rearrangement uses TRBV11-3 and TRBJ2-5; TRBD1 agrees at 8 bases. The CDR3 contains 16 residues. Germline-derived CDR1 and CDR2 are SGHNT and YENEEA. The J segment lost 2 bases and the V segment lost 4 bases, leaving 9 bases of the junction unmatched. The DNA of the CDR3 is TGTGCCAGCAGCTCCAGGGGACAGGAGAGACAAGAGACCCAGTACTTC. Protein: CASSSRGQERQETQYF.

The V and J genes are TRBV5-5 and TRBJ2-7; the D is unclear. The CDR3 extends over 16 amino acids. V shed 0 bases and J shed 2 bases, with 15 bases lying between them. Germline V gives CDR1 SGHKS, CDR2 YYEKEE (reference sequence). CDR3 DNA sequence: TGTGCCAGCAGCTTGGGGGCCACCCCATTCACCTACGAGCAGTACTTC. Translation: CASSLGATPFTYEQYF. The full variable domain, its missing parts supplied by reference TRBV5-5 and TRBJ2-7, is DAGVTQSPTHLIKTRGQQVTLRCSPISGHKSVSWYQQVLGQGPQFIFQYYEKEERGRGNFPDRFSARQFPNYSSELNVNALLLGDSALYLCASSLGATPFTYEQYFGPGTRLTVT.

V is TRBV7-9 and J is TRBJ2-1; D is possibly TRBD2 (6 bases). This CDR3 has 18 amino acids. V was pared by 5 bases and J by 2 bases, with 22 bases between. Germline lookup yields CDR1 SEHNR and CDR2 FQNEAQ (reference sequence). For the CDR3, the DNA is TGTGCCAGCAGCCCCCCCGTTTTCAGCGGGCTTCCCTACAATGAGCAGTTCTTC. Encoded protein: CASSPPVFSGLPYNEQFF.

This clone was counted between two and nine times. CDR3 protein: CAWRSSGGLEQYF. For the CDR3, the DNA is TGTGCCTGGAGGTCTTCAGGGGGTCTCGAGCAGTACTTC. The rearrangement joins TRBV30 to TRBJ2-7; 7 nucleotides agree with TRBD1. The germline CDR1 and CDR2 sequences are GTSNPN and SVGIG (reference sequence). Trimming took 3 bases from V and 6 from J; bases not matched to a gene: 8. CDR3 size: 13 residues.

This chain joins TRBV11-1 and TRBJ2-3; D is unresolved. This CDR3 has 14 amino acids. V gave up 1 base and J gave up 1 base, with 6 bases separating them. Germline values: CDR1 SGHAT, CDR2 FQDESV (reference sequence). The CDR3 region is CASSLVDGTDTQYF. The CDR3 DNA is TGTGCCAGCAGCTTAGTGGATGGCACAGATACGCAGTATTTT.

The chain links TRBV19 to TRBJ1-2; 8 bases line up with TRBD1. With 7 bases clipped from V and 6 bases from J, the junction kept 25 bases outside the gene matches. The CDR3 is 19 amino acids. Germline V lookup: CDR1 LNHDA, CDR2 SQIVND (reference sequence). The CDR3 spells CASTPLGQGASASNNGYTF. Written as DNA, the CDR3 is TGTGCCAGTACCCCGCTGGGCCAGGGGGCATCGGCGTCCAACAATGGCTACACCTTC.

This clone appeared a single time. The chain uses TRBV7-9 and TRBJ2-7; D ambiguous. V lost 5 bases to trimming and J lost 0 bases, with 17 bases between them. The germline CDR1 and CDR2 sequences are SEHNR and FQNEAQ (reference sequence). CDR3 length equals 16 residues. The CDR3 region is CASSPRTDGISYEQYF. In nucleotides, the CDR3 is TGTGCCAGCAGCCCGAGAACGGACGGAATCTCCTACGAGCAGTACTTC.

V and J are TRBV9 and TRBJ1-1; TRBD1 is a possible D gene (6 bases). The CDR3 spans 15 residues. Germline assignment: CDR1 SGDLS and CDR2 YYNGEE. The V and J ends lost 3 bases and 5 bases respectively, with 17 bases between them. The CDR3 sequence: CASSEQGLGGTEAFF. The CDR3 nucleotides read TGTGCCAGCAGCGAACAGGGACTGGGAGGAACTGAAGCTTTCTTT.

This chain uses TRBV6-2 or TRBV6-3 with TRBJ2-7, with 8 bases aligning to TRBD1. V shed 7 bases, J shed 2 bases, and the junction held 13 bases outside the gene matches. CDR1 and CDR2 from the germline V gene are MNHEY and SVGEGT. CDR3 length: 16 amino acids. For the CDR3, the DNA is TGTGCCAGCACCCCCCTTCCCGTACAGGGGGCCTACGAGCAGTACTTC. Residues: CASTPLPVQGAYEQYF.

The rearrangement uses TRBV9 and TRBJ2-2; D might be TRBD2 (6 bases). Germline V lookup: CDR1 SGDLS, CDR2 YYNGEE. The CDR3 length is 15 residues. V was shortened by 0 bases and J by 5 bases, with 11 bases between the two germline ends. CDR3 bases: TGTGCCAGCAGCGTAGCGGGGAGGTCGACCGGGGAGCTGTTTTTT. It translates to CASSVAGRSTGELFF.

The chain carries TRBV4-3 and TRBJ1-5, with D perhaps TRBD1 (5 bases). The CDR3 totals 15 residues. V lost 3 bases to trimming and J lost 0 bases, with 9 bases between them. Germline CDR1 is LGHNA and CDR2 is YSLEER. The CDR3 nucleotides are TGCGCCAGCAGCCAGGAGACAGTTAGCAATCAGCCCCAGCATTTT. Translating gives CASSQETVSNQPQHF.

The chain joins TRBV24-1 to TRBJ2-2; D is perhaps TRBD1 (6 bases). Trimming pared 7 bases from V and 5 bases from J, leaving 7 bases between. CDR1 KGHDR and CDR2 SFDVKD come from the germline V gene. The CDR3 is 12 residues long. The chain's CDR3 is CATSRGTGELFF. Written as DNA, the CDR3 is TGTGCCACCAGCAGGGGAACCGGGGAGCTGTTTTTT.

This sequence joins TRBV3-1 (or the pseudogene TRBV3-2) and TRBJ2-2; D might be TRBD1 or TRBD2, each matching 5 bases. The V gene's germline CDR1 is LGHDT and CDR2 YNNKEL (reference sequence). The CDR3 spans 19 residues. V was trimmed by 0 bases and J by 0 bases, leaving 17 bases between them. The CDR3 here is CASSQDLLPGPTNTGELFF. The CDR3, as DNA: TGTGCCAGCAGCCAAGATCTGTTGCCGGGACCAACGAACACCGGGGAGCTGTTTTTT.

The gene calls are TRBV30 and TRBJ1-4; D is possibly TRBD1 (6 bases). Deletions cut 3 bases from V and 7 bases from J, with 12 bases between. The CDR3 length is 13 residues. Germline loops: CDR1 GTSNPN, CDR2 SVGIG (reference sequence). The CDR3 DNA follows: TGTGCCTGGAGCCCCGGGACAAGTGAAAAACTGTTTTTT. It encodes CAWSPGTSEKLFF.

The V and J genes are TRBV10-3 and TRBJ2-1, with D perhaps assigned TRBD1 or TRBD2 (5 bases each). The CDR3 runs to 14 residues. The germline gives CDR1 ENHRY, CDR2 SYGVKD. The V end lost 10 bases, the J end lost 8 bases, and 21 bases lay between the germline ends. The CDR3 loop is CATLRDQPRDEQFF. The CDR3, as DNA: TGTGCCACCCTCCGGGACCAACCAAGGGATGAGCAGTTCTTC.

The V call is TRBV6-5, the J call TRBJ1-1; D may be TRBD1 (5 bases). CDR1 and CDR2 from the germline V gene are MNHEY and SVGAGI. Trimming cost V 0 bases and J 5 bases, with 10 bases left between them. The length of the CDR3 is 14 residues. The CDR3 DNA follows: TGTGCCAGCAGTTACTCCGGCAGGGATACTGAAGCTTTCTTT. Residues: CASSYSGRDTEAFF.

The chain has TRBV28 and TRBJ1-5; maybe TRBD1 (6 bases). V shed 6 bases and J shed 2 bases, with 14 bases lying between them. The germline CDR1 and CDR2 sequences are MDHEN and SYDVKM. This CDR3 is 15 amino acids long. The CDR3 is CASSPTGFRNQPQHF. For the CDR3, the DNA is TGTGCCAGCAGCCCTACAGGGTTCCGCAATCAGCCCCAGCATTTT.

This clone was seen once. The V call is TRBV6-1, the J call TRBJ1-5; a weak D match, TRBD1 (5 bases). Trimming took 3 bases from V and 2 from J, leaving 11 bases between them. The CDR3 has 15 residues. Germline V gene lookup returns CDR1 MNHNS and CDR2 SASEGT. This CDR3 reads CASSESGTGNQPQHF. For the CDR3, the DNA is TGTGCCAGCAGTGAGTCCGGGACCGGCAATCAGCCCCAGCATTTT.

The chain recombines TRBV7-3 with TRBJ1-3; D may be TRBD1 (6 bases). This CDR3 spans 16 amino acids. Looked up from germline, CDR1 is SGHTA and CDR2 is FQGTGA. Trimming pared 2 bases from V and 2 bases from J, leaving 13 bases between. The CDR3 region is CASSLRGPLPGNTIYF. DNA of the CDR3: TGTGCCAGCAGCTTACGGGGGCCGCTCCCTGGAAACACCATATATTTT.

The chain couples TRBV19 to TRBJ1-1, with D perhaps TRBD1 (5 bases). Trimming shortened V by 10 bases and J by 6 bases, and 18 bases separated the two germline ends. Germline values: CDR1 LNHDA, CDR2 SQIVND (reference sequence). The CDR3 spans 13 residues. CDR3 sequence reads: CATPPPVRAEAFF. The CDR3 nucleotides read TGTGCCACCCCGCCACCGGTCAGGGCTGAAGCTTTCTTT. Using reference TRBV19 and TRBJ1-1 for the parts outside the CDR3, the full variable domain is DGGITQSPKYLFRKEGQNVTLSCEQNLNHDAMYWYRQDPGQGLRLIYYSQIVNDFQKGDIAEGYSVSREKKESFPLTVTSAQKNPTAFYLCATPPPVRAEAFFGQGTRLTVV.

The chain couples TRBV19 to TRBJ2-1; 8 bases line up with TRBD2. Trimming cost V 5 bases and J 15 bases; bases outside gene matches: 6. Germline CDR1 reads LNHDA; CDR2 reads SQIVND (reference sequence). The CDR3 spans 11 residues. The CDR3 sequence: CASSPREGLFF. DNA for the CDR3: TGTGCCAGTAGTCCACGGGAGGGCCTGTTCTTC.

V and J are TRBV3-1 (or the pseudogene TRBV3-2) and TRBJ2-3; tentatively, D is TRBD1 (6 bases). CDR1 LGHDT and CDR2 YNNKEL come from the germline V gene (reference sequence). Trimming stripped 0 bases from V and 8 bases from J, with 12 bases between. The CDR3 length is 14 residues. The CDR3 spells CASSQDQGHGTQYF. CDR3 sequence (DNA): TGTGCCAGCAGCCAAGATCAGGGGCATGGTACGCAGTATTTT.

The rearrangement joins TRBV27 to TRBJ2-5; no definite D call. V was cut by 2 bases and J by 5 bases, with 9 bases left in between. Germline assignment: CDR1 MNHEY and CDR2 SMNVEV (reference sequence). This CDR3 region has 13 residues. The CDR3 DNA is TGTGCCAGCAGTTTAAGGGCGGAGGAGACCCAGTACTTC. This sequence encodes CASSLRAEETQYF.

This clone appeared once. The chain is built from TRBV6-5 and TRBJ1-1; tentatively, D is TRBD1 (5 bases). Trimming removed 7 bases from V and 2 bases from J, with 11 bases in between. Per germline, CDR1 MNHEY and CDR2 SVGAGI. The CDR3 loop spans 13 amino acids. This CDR3 reads CASNLGENTEAFF. CDR3 DNA: TGTGCCAGCAATTTAGGGGAAAACACTGAAGCTTTCTTT.

This CDR3 is CASGTEYTGELFF. Written as DNA, the CDR3 is TGTGCCAGCGGGACTGAATACACCGGGGAGCTGTTTTTT. The chain has TRBV12-3 or TRBV12-4 and TRBJ2-2; tentatively, D is TRBD2 (6 bases). Trimming shortened V by 8 bases and J by 3 bases, and 10 bases separated the two germline ends. CDR3 length equals 13 residues.